One sample yielded the 3 T cell receptor beta chains listed below, sequenced in a study of T cells in localized non-small cell lung cancer. Clones were read by immunoSEQ multiplex PCR, and TCRdb kept only the in-frame ones, dropping some. The data show 50,000 to 65,000 clones, 81% seen once. This specimen was PBMCs, taken before any cancer treatment. The receptors were gathered from a man aged 35 to 69 with stage II lung adenocarcinoma.

V and J are TRBV7-9 and TRBJ2-1, with TRBD2 matching 8 bases. J was trimmed by 0 bases and V by 4 bases; bases with no gene match: 5. The length of the CDR3 is 16 residues. The V gene's germline CDR1 is SEHNR and CDR2 FQNEAQ (reference sequence). This chain's CDR3 is CASSSPGLGSYNEQFF. CDR3 DNA sequence: TGTGCCAGCAGCTCTCCGGGACTAGGCTCCTACAATGAGCAGTTCTTC. The whole variable domain, filled in from reference TRBV7-9 and TRBJ2-1, reads DTGVSQNPRHKITKRGQNVTFRCDPISEHNRLYWYRQTLGQGPEFLTYFQNEAQLEKSRLLSDRFSAERPKGSFSTLEIQRTEQGDSAMYLCASSSPGLGSYNEQFFGPGTRLTVL.

The CDR3 loop reads CASSHPTGEQYF. Here the CDR3 DNA reads TGTGCCAGCAGCCACCCCACCGGCGAGCAGTACTTC. This sequence joins TRBV7-6 and TRBJ2-7; the D is unclear. This CDR3 comprises 12 residues. Germline V gives CDR1 SGHVS, CDR2 FNYEAQ. Trimming pared 5 bases from V and 6 bases from J, leaving 11 bases between.

The V and J genes are TRBV30 and TRBJ1-1, with 7 bases lining up with TRBD1. J was trimmed by 4 bases and V by 0 bases; bases with no gene match: 17. The germline V gene encodes CDR1 GTSNPN and CDR2 SVGIG (reference sequence). The CDR3 is 18 residues long. CDR3 loop: CAWSVPWTLTGAGTEAFF. The DNA of the CDR3 is TGTGCCTGGAGTGTCCCGTGGACACTTACAGGGGCAGGCACTGAAGCTTTCTTT.